There are many counts of the clone carrying this T cell receptor beta chain. According to the study, TCR beta libraries were built with iRepertoire HTBI primers and CDR3-region Arm-PCR. Authors' processing steps: Identified across the samples were 60 to 70 TRBV segments and around 14 TRBJ segments. MiXCR, run by TCRdb on the multiplex PCR reads, gives a single entry per CDR3 protein. The V and J calls were determined by TCRdb, not by the authors. The sample includes 350,000 to 550,000 distinct CDR3 sequences, 12% to 15% of them seen just once. The sample originates from a study of regulatory T cells in long-lasting Graves disease. Indicated time point: newly diagnosed GD, antithyroid drugs for less than 3 months. From PBMCs, RNA was extracted and then used to make the TCR library. The CDR3 is made up of 16 amino acids. Trimming shortened V by 6 bases and J by 1 base, and 15 bases separated the two germline ends. Germline lookup yields CDR1 LNHDA and CDR2 SQIVND (reference sequence).

These data also formed part of another study, on T cells in Graves' hyperthyroidism and ophthalmopathy. That study adds: Peripheral blood also featured most of the thyroid clonotypes expanded above 0.001.

The sequence derives from a woman aged 45-65 years with Graves disease. The rearrangement joins TRBV19 to TRBJ2-2; weak D call: TRBD2 (6 bases). Material: peripheral blood mononuclear cells (PBMCs), obtained at new diagnosis, from a patient treated with antithyroid drugs. Written as DNA, the CDR3 is TGTGCCAGTAGCACGTCGGGACTGTGGAACACCGGGGAGCTGTTTTTT. Protein sequence: CASSTSGLWNTGELFF.